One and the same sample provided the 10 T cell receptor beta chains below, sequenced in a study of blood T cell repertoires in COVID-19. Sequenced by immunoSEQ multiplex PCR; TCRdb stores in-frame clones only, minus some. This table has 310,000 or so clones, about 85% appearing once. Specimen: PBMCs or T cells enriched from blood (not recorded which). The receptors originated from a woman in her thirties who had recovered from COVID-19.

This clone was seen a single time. DNA of the CDR3: TGTGCCACTGCGTCGGGGGACAATGAGCAGTTCTTC. Protein product: CATASGDNEQFF. The rearrangement uses TRBV27 and TRBJ2-1, with a tentative D call TRBD2 (6 bases). Germline CDR1 and CDR2: MNHEY and SMNVEV (reference sequence). The CDR3 consists of 12 residues. Trimming left V 10 bases short and J 5 bases short, with 12 bases between.

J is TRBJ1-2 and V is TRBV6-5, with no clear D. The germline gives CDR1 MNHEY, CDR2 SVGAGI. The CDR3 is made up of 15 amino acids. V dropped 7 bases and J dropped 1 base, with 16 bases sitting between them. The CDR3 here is CASNSAHSFNYGYTF. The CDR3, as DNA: TGTGCCAGCAACTCGGCCCACAGCTTTAACTATGGCTACACCTTC.

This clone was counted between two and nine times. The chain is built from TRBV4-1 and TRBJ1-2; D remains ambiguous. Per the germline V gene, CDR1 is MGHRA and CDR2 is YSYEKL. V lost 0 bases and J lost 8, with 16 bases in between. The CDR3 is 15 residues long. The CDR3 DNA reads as TGCGCCAGCAGCCAAGATCTGGGGAGTATGAGGGGCTACACCTTC. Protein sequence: CASSQDLGSMRGYTF.

The DNA of the CDR3 is TGTGCCAGCAGCTTGGTCCTAGCGGGGGGCGAGACCCAGTACTTC. Its translation is CASSLVLAGGETQYF. The gene calls are TRBV5-6 and TRBJ2-5, with TRBD2 identical over 11 bases. The CDR3 length is 15 residues. Germline values: CDR1 SGHDT, CDR2 YYEEEE. The junction had 3 bases not matched to a gene; V was cut back by 0 bases and J by 5 bases.

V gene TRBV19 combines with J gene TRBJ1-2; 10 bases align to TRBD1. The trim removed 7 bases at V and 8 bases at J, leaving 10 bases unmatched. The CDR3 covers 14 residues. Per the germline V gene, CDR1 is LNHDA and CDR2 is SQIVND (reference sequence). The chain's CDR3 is CASTPTDRGFGYTF. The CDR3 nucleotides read TGTGCCAGTACCCCGACGGACAGGGGGTTCGGCTACACCTTC.

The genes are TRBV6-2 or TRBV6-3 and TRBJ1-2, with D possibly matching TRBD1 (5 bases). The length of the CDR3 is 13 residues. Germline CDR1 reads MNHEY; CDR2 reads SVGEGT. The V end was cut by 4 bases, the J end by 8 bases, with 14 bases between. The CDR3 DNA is TGTGCCAGCAGTTTGGGGGACTATTTCGGCTACACCTTC. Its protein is CASSLGDYFGYTF.

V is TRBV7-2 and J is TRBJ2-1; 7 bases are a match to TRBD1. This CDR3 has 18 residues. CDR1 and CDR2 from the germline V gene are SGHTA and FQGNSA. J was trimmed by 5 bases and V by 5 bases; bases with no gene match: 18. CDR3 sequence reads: CASSPNGSPRQGDNEQFF. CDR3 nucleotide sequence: TGTGCCAGCAGCCCAAATGGGTCCCCTAGACAGGGCGACAATGAGCAGTTCTTC.

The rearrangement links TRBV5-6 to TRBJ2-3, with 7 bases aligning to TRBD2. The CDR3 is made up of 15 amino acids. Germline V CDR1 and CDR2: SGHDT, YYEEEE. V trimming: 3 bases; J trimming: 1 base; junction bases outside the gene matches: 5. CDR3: CASSSLRGGTDTQYF. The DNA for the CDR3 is TGTGCCAGCAGCTCGCTCCGGGGGGGCACAGATACGCAGTATTTT.

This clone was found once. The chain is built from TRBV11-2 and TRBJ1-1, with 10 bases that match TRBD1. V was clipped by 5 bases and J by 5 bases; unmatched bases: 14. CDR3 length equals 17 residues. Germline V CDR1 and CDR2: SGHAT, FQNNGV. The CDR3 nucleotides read TGTGCCAGCAGCCCGGTCCCGGGACAGGGGCGATGGACTGAAGCTTTCTTT. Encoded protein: CASSPVPGQGRWTEAFF.

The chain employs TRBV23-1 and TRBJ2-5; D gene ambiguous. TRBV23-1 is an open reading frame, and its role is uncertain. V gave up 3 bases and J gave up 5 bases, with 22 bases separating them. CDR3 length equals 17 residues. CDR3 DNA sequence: TGCGCCAGCAGTCAGTTTTCTTTTGAGGATCCTGCGGAGACCCAGTACTTC. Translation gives CASSQFSFEDPAETQYF.